The sequence of this T cell receptor beta chain was determined in a study of blood T cell repertoires in COVID-19. Trimming shortened V by 6 bases and J by 3 bases, and 11 bases separated the two germline ends. Germline V gene data show CDR1 as MNHEY and CDR2 as SVGAGI. The CDR3 length is 13 residues. Measured with immunoSEQ multiplex PCR; TCRdb has only the in-frame clones, and not every one. Counted here are nearly 100,000 clones, roughly 83% occurring once; the ten biggest clones make up about 18%. Sequenced input: peripheral blood. V is TRBV6-5 and J is TRBJ1-1; a weak D match, TRBD1 (5 bases). The sequence was obtained from a woman aged 60-70 years with acute or convalescent COVID-19. CDR3 region: CASRRRDDTEAFF. As DNA, the CDR3 is TGTGCCAGCAGGAGGCGGGACGACACTGAAGCTTTCTTT.